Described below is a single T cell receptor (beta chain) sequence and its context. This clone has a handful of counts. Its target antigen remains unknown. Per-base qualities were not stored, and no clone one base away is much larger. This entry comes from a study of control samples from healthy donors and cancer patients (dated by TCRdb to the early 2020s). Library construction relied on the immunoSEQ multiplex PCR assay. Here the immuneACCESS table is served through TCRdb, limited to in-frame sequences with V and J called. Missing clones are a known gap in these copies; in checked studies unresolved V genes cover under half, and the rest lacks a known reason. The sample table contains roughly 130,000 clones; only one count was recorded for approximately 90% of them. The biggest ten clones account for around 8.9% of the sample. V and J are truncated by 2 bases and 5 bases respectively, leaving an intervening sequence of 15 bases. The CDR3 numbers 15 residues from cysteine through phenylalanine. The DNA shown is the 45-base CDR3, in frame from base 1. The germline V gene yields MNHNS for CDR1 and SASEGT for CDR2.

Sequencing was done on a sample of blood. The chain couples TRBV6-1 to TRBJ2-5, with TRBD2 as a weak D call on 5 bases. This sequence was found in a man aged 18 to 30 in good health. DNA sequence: TGTGCCAGCAGTGAATCAGCCCGGGGAGTGGAGACCCAGTACTTC. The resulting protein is CASSESARGVETQYF.